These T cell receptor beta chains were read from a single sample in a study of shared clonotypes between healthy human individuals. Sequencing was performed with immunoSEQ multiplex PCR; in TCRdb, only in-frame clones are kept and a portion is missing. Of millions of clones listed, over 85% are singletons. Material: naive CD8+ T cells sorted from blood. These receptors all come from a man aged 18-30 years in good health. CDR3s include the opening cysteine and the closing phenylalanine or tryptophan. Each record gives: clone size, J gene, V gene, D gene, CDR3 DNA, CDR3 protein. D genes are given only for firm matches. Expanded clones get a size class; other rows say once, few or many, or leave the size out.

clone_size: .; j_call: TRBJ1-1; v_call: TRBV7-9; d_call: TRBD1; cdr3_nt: TGTGCCAGCAGCTTGACAGGGGACCTGAACACTGAAGCTTTCTTT; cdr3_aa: CASSLTGDLNTEAFF
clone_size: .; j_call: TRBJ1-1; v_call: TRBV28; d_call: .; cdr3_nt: TGTGCCAGCAGTTTAGGGGTCATGAACACTGAAGCTTTCTTT; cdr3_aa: CASSLGVMNTEAFF
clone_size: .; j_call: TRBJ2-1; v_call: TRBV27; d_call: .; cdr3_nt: TGTGCCAGCTCCCCCGGGGGTAATGAGCAGTTCTTC; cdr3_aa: CASSPGGNEQFF
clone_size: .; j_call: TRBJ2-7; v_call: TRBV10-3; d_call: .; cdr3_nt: TGTGCCATCAGTCTTGACAGCTCCTACGAGCAGTACTTC; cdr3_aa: CAISLDSSYEQYF
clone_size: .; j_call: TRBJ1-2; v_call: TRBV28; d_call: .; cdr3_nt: TGTGCCAGCAGTTCCCCAGGGACGTACTATGGCTACACCTTC; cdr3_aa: CASSSPGTYYGYTF
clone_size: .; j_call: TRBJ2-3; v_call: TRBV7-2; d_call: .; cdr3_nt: TGTGCCAGCAGCTTATTGCGCGGAAGCACAGATACGCAGTATTTT; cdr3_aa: CASSLLRGSTDTQYF
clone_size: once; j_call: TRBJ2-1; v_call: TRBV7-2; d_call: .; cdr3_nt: TGTGCCAGCAGCTTCGAAGGTGAGCAGTTCTTC; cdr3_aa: CASSFEGEQFF
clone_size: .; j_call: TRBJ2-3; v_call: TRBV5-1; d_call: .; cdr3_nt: TGCGCCAGCAGCCAAGGGACGGTTAGCACAGATACGCAGTATTTT; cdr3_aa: CASSQGTVSTDTQYF
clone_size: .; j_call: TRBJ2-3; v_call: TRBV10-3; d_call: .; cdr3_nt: TGTGCCACCCCTGCATGCCTTAGGAGTACGCAGTATTTT; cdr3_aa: CATPACLRSTQYF
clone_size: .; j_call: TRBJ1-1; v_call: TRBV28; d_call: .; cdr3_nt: TGTGCCAGCAGTTTCCTGCCCCAAGGAGGGGCTGAAGCTTTCTTT; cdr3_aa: CASSFLPQGGAEAFF
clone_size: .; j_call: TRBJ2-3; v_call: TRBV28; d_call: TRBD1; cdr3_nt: TGTGCCAGCAGTTTTTTGACAGGGGGCGTTTCGGATACGCAGTATTTT; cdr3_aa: CASSFLTGGVSDTQYF
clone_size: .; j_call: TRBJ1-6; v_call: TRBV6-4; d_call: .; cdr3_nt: TGTGCCAGCAGTGCCGGGGACAAAGGTAATTCACCCCTCCACTTT; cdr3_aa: CASSAGDKGNSPLHF
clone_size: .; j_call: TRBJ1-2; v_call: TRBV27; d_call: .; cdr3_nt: TGTGCCAGCAGTTTATCAGCAGGTACAGCTAACTATGGCTACACCTTC; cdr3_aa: CASSLSAGTANYGYTF
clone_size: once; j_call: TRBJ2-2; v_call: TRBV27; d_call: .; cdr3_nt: TGTGCCAGCAGTCTAATAGGGGGGGAGCTGTTTTTT; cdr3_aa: CASSLIGGELFF
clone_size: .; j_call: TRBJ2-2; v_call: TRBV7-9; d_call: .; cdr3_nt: TGTGCCAGCAGCTTGGGGCCCGGGGAGCTGTTTTTT; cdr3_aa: CASSLGPGELFF
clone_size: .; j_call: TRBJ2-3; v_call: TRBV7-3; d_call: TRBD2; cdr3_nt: TGTGCCAGCAGCTCCGAGCGCGGGGGGTTGCATACGCAGTATTTT; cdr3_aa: CASSSERGGLHTQYF
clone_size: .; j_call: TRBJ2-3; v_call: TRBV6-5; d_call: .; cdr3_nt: TGTGCCAGCTCCCCTGGGCCAGGGAGCACAGATACGCAGTATTTT; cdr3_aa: CASSPGPGSTDTQYF
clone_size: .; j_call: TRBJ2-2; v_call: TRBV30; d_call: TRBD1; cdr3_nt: TGTGCCTGGAGTACAGGGGAGCCCGGGGAGCTGTTTTTT; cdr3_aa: CAWSTGEPGELFF
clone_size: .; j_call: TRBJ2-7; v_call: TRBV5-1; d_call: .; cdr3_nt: TGCGCCAGCAGCTTGGCCCCGGGGTCCTACGAGCAGTACTTC; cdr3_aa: CASSLAPGSYEQYF
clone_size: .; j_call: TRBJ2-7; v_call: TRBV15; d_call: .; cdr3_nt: TGTGCCACCAGCCCTAGGGAGGCCTACGAGCAGTACTTC; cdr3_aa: CATSPREAYEQYF
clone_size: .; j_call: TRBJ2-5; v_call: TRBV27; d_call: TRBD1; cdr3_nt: TGTGCCAGCAGTTTGCAAGGGGGCTTGCGGGAGACCCAGTACTTC; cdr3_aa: CASSLQGGLRETQYF
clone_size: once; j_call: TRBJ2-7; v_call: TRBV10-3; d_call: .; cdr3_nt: TGTGCCATCAGTGAGGGATCGGGACTGTACGAGCAGTACTTC; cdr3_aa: CAISEGSGLYEQYF
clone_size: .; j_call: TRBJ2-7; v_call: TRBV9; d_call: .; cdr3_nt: TGTGCCAGCAGCCCCCCCGTTAGCGACCCCTACGAGCAGTACTTC; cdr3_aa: CASSPPVSDPYEQYF
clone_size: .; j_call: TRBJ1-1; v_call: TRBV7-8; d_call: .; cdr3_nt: TGTGCCAGCAGCTTCCGGGGATCGCGTGAAGCTTTCTTT; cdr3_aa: CASSFRGSREAFF
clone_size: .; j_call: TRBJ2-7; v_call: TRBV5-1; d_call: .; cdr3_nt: TGCGCCAGCAGCTTGGACCTACTAGGGGACGAGCAGTACTTC; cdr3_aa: CASSLDLLGDEQYF
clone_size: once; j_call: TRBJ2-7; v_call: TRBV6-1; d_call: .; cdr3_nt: TGTGCCAGCACCGAGTATACACCTAACTACGAGCAGTACTTC; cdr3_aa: CASTEYTPNYEQYF